The present entry profiles one T cell receptor beta chain with its context. Its antigen is not known. This specimen comes from a study of cytomegalovirus exposure and HLA in healthy donors. Across the whole study: Drawn from HLA-typed donors, roughly 87 million unique TCRs were held in an early data release. Membership in the Caucasian-associated ancestry cluster was found for about four fifths of roughly 360 genotyped donors. Study-wide points: Relative to equally common others, HLA-associated TCR beta chains showed greater clonal expansion in a later analysis. A prior analysis recorded that most TCR beta V segments were productive about 87% or about 30% of the time.

Trimming took off 6 bases at V and 11 bases at J, with 16 bases between the two ends. CDR1 LNHDA and CDR2 SQIVND come from the germline V gene (reference sequence). CDR3 length: 13 residues. PCR primers comprised 60 Vbeta and 13 Jbeta primers. Repertoires were generated with immunoSEQ multiplex PCR, while TCRdb's copy carries only in-frame clones and drops some. The table lists roughly 45,000 clones, with under 2% in the top ten. The TCR originated in a young woman in good health and CMV-seronegative. The chain carries TRBV19 and TRBJ1-4; D gene uncertain. Sequenced sample: PBMCs. In DNA, the CDR3 is TGTGCCAGTAGGGGCGGAGGGAAGAAGAAACTGTTTTTT. It specifies CASRGGGKKKLFF.